A selection of T cell receptor beta chains follows, all from one sample in a study of CD8 T cells in ankylosing spondylitis. TCRdb called the 5' RACE reads again in MiXCR, with one record for every CDR3 protein. The data hold around 10,000 distinct CDR3 sequences, with under 6.5% observed a single time. The sample comprised blood, either unsorted or a sorted T cell fraction (not recorded which). The origin of the receptors is a female donor with ankylosing spondylitis or in good health (not recorded which). The CDR3 runs from the conserved cysteine through the conserved F or W. A D gene is named only where the DNA matches it firmly. Clone size is given for some rows only: seen once, a few or many times, or a class if the clone is expanded.

v_gene,d_gene,abundance,j_gene,CDR3aa,CDR3nt
TRBV9,-,-,TRBJ2-5,CASSVNQETQYF,TGTGCCAGCAGCGTAAACCAAGAGACCCAGTACTTC
TRBV9,-,many,TRBJ2-1,CASSVKYYSYNEQFF,TGTGCCAGCAGCGTCAAATACTACTCCTACAATGAGCAGTTCTTC
TRBV9,-,many,TRBJ2-2,CASSPSLRANTGELFF,TGTGCCAGCAGCCCGAGCTTGAGGGCAAACACCGGGGAGCTGTTTTTT
TRBV9,-,many,TRBJ2-2,CASREDTGELFF,TGTGCCAGCAGAGAGGACACCGGGGAGCTGTTTTTT
TRBV9,TRBD2,many,TRBJ2-7,CASSVASGTYEQYF,TGTGCCAGCAGCGTAGCTAGCGGGACCTACGAGCAGTACTTC
TRBV9,TRBD1,-,TRBJ2-3,CASSRRTGGVTDTQYF,TGTGCCAGCAGCAGGCGGACAGGGGGGGTAACAGATACGCAGTATTTT
TRBV9,-,medium-sized,TRBJ1-1,CASSAFLNTEAFF,TGTGCCAGCAGCGCGTTCTTGAACACTGAAGCTTTCTTT
TRBV9,TRBD2,medium-sized,TRBJ2-1,CASQPGLADEQFF,TGTGCCAGCCAACCGGGACTAGCGGATGAGCAGTTCTTC
TRBV9,TRBD2,-,TRBJ2-3,CASSVGGGASDTQYF,TGTGCCAGCAGCGTCGGCGGGGGGGCCTCAGATACGCAGTATTTT
TRBV9,-,many,TRBJ1-4,CASSPGRSTNEKLFF,TGTGCCAGCAGCCCGGGACGGTCAACTAATGAAAAACTGTTTTTT
TRBV9,-,medium-sized,TRBJ1-5,CASSVEGGGNQPQHF,TGTGCCAGCAGCGTAGAAGGAGGCGGCAATCAGCCCCAGCATTTT
TRBV9,-,many,TRBJ2-1,CASSVGDRNNEQFF,TGTGCCAGCAGCGTAGGAGACAGAAACAATGAGCAGTTCTTC
TRBV9,TRBD2,few,TRBJ2-3,CASSAPLGGGADTQYF,TGTGCCAGCAGCGCCCCCCTCGGCGGGGGGGCTGATACGCAGTATTTT
TRBV9,-,-,TRBJ2-7,CASSVGGGPDEQYF,TGTGCCAGCAGCGTAGGGGGGGGCCCGGACGAGCAGTACTTC
TRBV9,-,many,TRBJ2-7,CASSVGGAPQGEQYF,TGTGCCAGCAGCGTAGGGGGTGCCCCTCAGGGTGAGCAGTACTTC
TRBV9,-,-,TRBJ2-6,CASGQDPKTSGANVLTF,TGTGCCAGCGGGCAGGACCCCAAAACCTCCGGGGCCAACGTCCTGACTTTC
TRBV9,TRBD2,medium-sized,TRBJ2-1,CASSISGGGSSYNEQFF,TGTGCCAGCAGCATTAGTGGGGGGGGGAGCTCCTACAATGAGCAGTTCTTC
TRBV9,-,medium-sized,TRBJ1-5,CASSVGVGGSQPQHF,TGTGCCAGCAGCGTAGGAGTGGGGGGTTCTCAGCCCCAGCATTTT
TRBV9,-,few,TRBJ2-5,CASSPGGNQETQYF,TGTGCCAGCAGCCCCGGGGGAAACCAAGAGACCCAGTACTTC
TRBV9,-,many,TRBJ1-2,CASSTPGRGFVGYTF,TGTGCCAGCAGCACACCGGGACGAGGTTTTGTTGGCTACACCTTC
TRBV9,TRBD1,many,TRBJ1-2,CASSARTGLANYGYTF,TGTGCCAGCAGCGCCAGGACAGGCCTAGCTAACTATGGCTACACCTTC
TRBV9,-,many,TRBJ2-7,CASSVVEGGYEQYF,TGTGCCAGCAGCGTAGTTGAAGGGGGCTACGAGCAGTACTTC